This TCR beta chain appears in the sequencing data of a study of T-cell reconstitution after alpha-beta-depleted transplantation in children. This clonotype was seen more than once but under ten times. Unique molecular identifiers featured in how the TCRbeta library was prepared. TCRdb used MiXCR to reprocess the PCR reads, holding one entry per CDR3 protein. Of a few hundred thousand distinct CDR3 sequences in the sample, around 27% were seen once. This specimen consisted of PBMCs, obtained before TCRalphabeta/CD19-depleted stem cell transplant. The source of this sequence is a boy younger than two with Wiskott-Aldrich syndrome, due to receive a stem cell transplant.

The CDR3: CAISETGSSGSGETQYF. The CDR3 nucleotides are TGTGCCATCAGTGAGACGGGTAGTAGCGGGAGTGGCGAGACCCAGTACTTC. The genes are TRBV10-3 and TRBJ2-5, with 9 bases that match TRBD2. This CDR3 spans 17 amino acids. CDR1 ENHRY and CDR2 SYGVKD come from the germline V gene. Trimming removed 2 bases from V and 5 bases from J; junction bases left unmatched: 12.